This paragraph covers one T cell receptor beta chain sequence. The data belong to a study of radiation and T cells in renal cell carcinoma. The time point was: baseline pretreatment blood. Specified treatment: 15 Gy SBRT to primary tumor, nephrectomy 4 weeks later. After SBRT, blood was collected at 2 and 4 weeks, plus baseline. CDR3 length equals 15 residues. The V end was cut by 3 bases, the J end by 1 base, with 10 bases between. The germline V gene has CDR1 SNHLY and CDR2 FYNNEI. The table came from immunoSEQ multiplex PCR; TCRdb's copy has only in-frame clones and leaves some out. The table shows some 100,000 clones, with 82% occurring only once.

The chain carries TRBV2 and TRBJ1-3; the D is unclear. Sequences were derived from blood, sampled from a patient whose treatment included radiotherapy and nephrectomy. This receptor was identified in a man aged 60 to 75 with renal cell carcinoma. Written as DNA, the CDR3 is TGTGCCAGCAGTGATATGAGGGCGTCTGGAAACACCATATATTTT. This codes for CASSDMRASGNTIYF.